This TCR beta chain appears in the sequencing data of a study of cytomegalovirus exposure and HLA in healthy donors. Study-level background: From HLA-typed donors, an early data release held 70 million to 95 million unique TCRs.

PCR primers comprised 60 Vbeta and 13 Jbeta primers. The method was immunoSEQ multiplex PCR; TCRdb's version includes in-frame clones alone and lacks a portion of them. Recorded for this sample: about 200,000 clones. The origin of this receptor is a girl aged 2-15 years in good health and CMV-seropositive. Specimen: PBMCs.

The CDR3 DNA is TGTGCCAGCTCACCACAAGGCGTCAGGGACTCCTACGAGCAGTACTTC. It is translated as CASSPQGVRDSYEQYF. The J gene is TRBJ2-7, the V gene TRBV18, with D possibly TRBD1 on 5 matching bases. Germline CDR1 is KGHSH and CDR2 is LQKENI. This CDR3 has 16 residues. V was pared by 1 base and J by 0 bases, with 13 bases between. The complete variable domain, with remaining parts taken from reference TRBV18 and TRBJ2-7, reads NAGVMQNPRHLVRRRGQEARLRCSPMKGHSHVYWYRQLPEEGLKFMVYLQKENIIDESGMPKERFSAEFPKEGPSILRIQQVVRGDSAAYFCASSPQGVRDSYEQYFGPGTRLTVT.